The clone carrying this T cell receptor (beta chain) showed up just once. These data come from a study of cytotoxic CD8 clonotypes in ibrutinib-treated CLL. Libraries were prepared by immunoSEQ multiplex PCR; TCRdb keeps only in-frame clonotypes and omits some of them. This table holds some 200,000 clones, 70% found once. Trimming removed 2 bases from V and 0 bases from J, with 8 bases in between. Looked up from germline, CDR1 is SGHVS and CDR2 is FQNEAQ. There are 15 residues in the CDR3. The sample was PBMCs, taken after 12 months of ibrutinib treatment. The chain is built from TRBV7-8 and TRBJ1-5, with D hard to call. This TCR was sampled from a human donor with chronic lymphocytic leukemia. The CDR3 coding sequence is TGTGCCAGCAGCTTACGAATAATTAGCAATCAGCCCCAGCATTTT. Protein product: CASSLRIISNQPQHF.